The clone carrying this T cell receptor (beta chain) was picked up many times. The record originates from a study of Graves' ophthalmopathy and Graves' hyperthyroidism. About the study: Calling hyperthyroidism stable required that no ophthalmopathy show up within 18 months of follow-up.

Amplification from RNA transcripts yielded the TCR beta CDR3 regions. Second-round multiplex PCR followed a first-round RT-PCR using HTBI primers. MiXCR was run by TCRdb on the multiplex PCR reads, yielding one entry per CDR3 protein. The sample shows over a million distinct CDR3 sequences, less than 45% of them seen only once. This CDR3 is built from 14 residues. V shed 2 bases, J shed 6 bases, and the junction held 1 base outside the gene matches. The germline V gene encodes CDR1 SGHDN and CDR2 FVKESK. This receptor was identified in an adult man with Graves' hyperthyroidism. Sequenced: peripheral blood or thyroid tissue (not recorded which). The chain is built from TRBV14 and TRBJ1-6, with 7 bases identical to TRBD1. The CDR3 bases are TGTGCCAGCAGCCAACCAGGGGGTAATTCACCCCTCCACTTT. Residues: CASSQPGGNSPLHF.